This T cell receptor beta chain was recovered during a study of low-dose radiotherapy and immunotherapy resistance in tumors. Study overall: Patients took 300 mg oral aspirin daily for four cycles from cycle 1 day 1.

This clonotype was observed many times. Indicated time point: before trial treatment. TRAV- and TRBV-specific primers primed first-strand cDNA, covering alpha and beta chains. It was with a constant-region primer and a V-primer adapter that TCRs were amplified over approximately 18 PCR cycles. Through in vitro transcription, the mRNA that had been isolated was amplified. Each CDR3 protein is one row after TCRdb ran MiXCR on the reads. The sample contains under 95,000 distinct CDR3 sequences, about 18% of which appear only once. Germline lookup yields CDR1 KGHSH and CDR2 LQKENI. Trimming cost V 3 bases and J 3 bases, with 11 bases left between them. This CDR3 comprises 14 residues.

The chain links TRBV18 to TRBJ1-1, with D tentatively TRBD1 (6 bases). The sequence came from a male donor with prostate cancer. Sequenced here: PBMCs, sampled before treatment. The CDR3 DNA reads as TGTGCCAGCTCACCTTGGGGGGGCGACACTGAAGCTTTCTTT. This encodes CASSPWGGDTEAFF.